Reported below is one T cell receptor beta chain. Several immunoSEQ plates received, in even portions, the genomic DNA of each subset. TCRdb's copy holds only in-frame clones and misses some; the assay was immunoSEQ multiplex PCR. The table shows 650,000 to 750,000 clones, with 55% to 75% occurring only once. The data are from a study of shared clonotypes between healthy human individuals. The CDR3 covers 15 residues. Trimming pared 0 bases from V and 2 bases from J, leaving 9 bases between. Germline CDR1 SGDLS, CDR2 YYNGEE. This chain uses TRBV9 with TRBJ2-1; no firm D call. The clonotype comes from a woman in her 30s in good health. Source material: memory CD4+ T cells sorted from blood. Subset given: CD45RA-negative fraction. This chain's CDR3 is CASSVDGFPYNEQFF. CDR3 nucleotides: TGTGCCAGCAGCGTAGACGGGTTTCCCTACAATGAGCAGTTCTTC.